The 11 T cell receptor beta chains listed next were all sequenced from one sample in a study of CD8+CD57+ T cells in acquired aplastic anemia. CDR3 and TCR beta VDJ profiling relied on a genomic DNA template. TCRdb re-analysed the reads in MiXCR, keeping a single row per CDR3 protein. The data contain 200,000 to 250,000 distinct CDR3 sequences, approximately 51% of them singletons. Whoever was chosen for sequencing had shown CD8+CD57+ cell expansion by flow cytometry. Sequencing was carried out using sorted CD4+, CD8+, or CD8+CD57+ T cells (not recorded which) from PBMCs. The receptors here all came from a human donor with aplastic anemia.

The table lists this clonotype with a few counts. V gene TRBV18 combines with J gene TRBJ1-3, with a possible D match to TRBD1 (6 bases). CDR3 length: 15 amino acids. Germline V gives CDR1 KGHSH, CDR2 LQKENI. Trimming stripped 3 bases from V and 1 base from J, with 10 bases between. CDR3 DNA sequence: TGTGCCAGCTCACCCCGGGACATGTCTGGAAACACCATATATTTT. This gives the protein CASSPRDMSGNTIYF. Full variable domain (missing parts from reference TRBV18 and TRBJ1-3): NAGVMQNPRHLVRRRGQEARLRCSPMKGHSHVYWYRQLPEEGLKFMVYLQKENIIDESGMPKERFSAEFPKEGPSILRIQQVVRGDSAAYFCASSPRDMSGNTIYFGEGSWLTVV.

The rearrangement joins TRBV20-1 to TRBJ2-5, with 9 bases identical to TRBD1. The CDR3 contains 13 residues. The V gene's germline CDR1 is DFQATT and CDR2 SNEGSKA (reference sequence). The junction had 4 bases not matched to a gene; V was cut back by 6 bases and J by 2 bases. This CDR3 reads CSATDRGQETQYF. The CDR3 DNA is TGCAGTGCCACGGACAGGGGACAAGAGACCCAGTACTTC.

This clonotype showed up many times. The CDR3 DNA reads as TGTGCCAGCACCAGACAGGGACCCTCCTACGAGCAGTACTTC. Its protein product is CASTRQGPSYEQYF. V and J are TRBV6-1 and TRBJ2-7; TRBD1 matches 7 bases. The germline CDR1 and CDR2 sequences are MNHNS and SASEGT. The CDR3 runs 14 residues. V dropped 7 bases and J dropped 0; count of bases not matched to a gene: 6.

The rearrangement uses TRBV19 and TRBJ2-1, with a possible D match to TRBD2 (6 bases). Per the germline V gene, CDR1 is LNHDA and CDR2 is SQIVND (reference sequence). The ends were cut back, 3 bases at V and 8 bases at J, with 17 bases in the middle. The CDR3 length is 15 residues. CDR3 sequence: CASSINRGLDDEQFF. Written as DNA, the CDR3 is TGTGCCAGTAGTATCAATCGGGGGTTAGACGATGAGCAGTTCTTC.

This clonotype was detected ten times or more. The chain links TRBV27 to TRBJ2-1, with D perhaps matching TRBD2 (6 bases). Trimming pared 5 bases from V and 3 bases from J, leaving 14 bases between. This CDR3 has 15 residues. Germline values: CDR1 MNHEY, CDR2 SMNVEV (reference sequence). The CDR3 region has the DNA TGTGCCAGCAGTCCCAGGGACTGGCACTACAATGAGCAGTTCTTC. Encoded protein: CASSPRDWHYNEQFF.

The sample holds many counts of this clonotype. The chain has TRBV6-1 and TRBJ2-7; 7 nucleotides align to TRBD1. V dropped 7 bases and J dropped 2; count of bases not matched to a gene: 5. This CDR3 region has 13 residues. Germline-derived CDR1 and CDR2 are MNHNS and SASEGT. The CDR3 DNA sequence: TGTGCCAGCATCGGACAGGTTGCCTACGAGCAGTACTTC. It translates to CASIGQVAYEQYF.

The rearrangement links TRBV19 to TRBJ2-7; 8 bases are shared with TRBD1. The CDR3 has 16 amino acids. J gave up 0 bases and V 5 bases, and 9 bases lay outside the gene matches. Germline lookup yields CDR1 LNHDA and CDR2 SQIVND (reference sequence). CDR3 sequence reads: CASSQQGGPSSYEQYF. In nucleotides, the CDR3 is TGTGCCAGTAGTCAACAGGGGGGCCCAAGCTCCTACGAGCAGTACTTC.

The V and J genes are TRBV20-1 and TRBJ2-5, with unresolved D. TRBJ2-7 explains the end of the DNA better; the J call may be wrong. The V gene's germline CDR1 is DFQATT and CDR2 SNEGSKA (reference sequence). The CDR3 runs to 13 residues. CDR3 DNA: TGCAGTGCTAGTTGGACGGACTCCTACGAGCAGTACTTC. This codes for CSASWTDSYEQYF.

About this clonotype: This could be a read error, since a much larger clone is one nucleotide away. The chain links TRBV10-3 to TRBJ1-2; 7 bases line up with TRBD1. The germline V gene encodes CDR1 ENHRY and CDR2 SYGVKD. V dropped 6 bases and J dropped 1; count of bases not matched to a gene: 5. This CDR3 is built from 14 residues. CDR3 residues: CAIRGTEVNYGYTF. The DNA for the CDR3 is TGTGCCATCAGGGGGACAGAAGTTAACTATGGCTACACCTTC.

V usage is TRBV7-2 and J usage is TRBJ1-5, with TRBD1 as a possible D gene (5 bases). V lost 2 bases and J lost 7, with 9 bases in between. Germline assignment: CDR1 SGHTA and CDR2 FQGNSA. The CDR3 is made up of 13 amino acids. The CDR3 region is CASSLPGMQPQHF. CDR3 DNA sequence: TGTGCCAGCAGCTTACCAGGGATGCAGCCCCAGCATTTT.

Turning to this clonotype: A much larger clone sits a single nucleotide away, making a read error possible. The rearrangement joins TRBV20-1 to TRBJ1-1; D not resolved. Germline CDR1 reads DFQATT; CDR2 reads SNEGSKA (reference sequence). There are 14 residues in the CDR3. Trimming pared 1 base from V and 3 bases from J, leaving 12 bases between. DNA of the CDR3: TGCAGTGCTAGAGCCAGTTCAGATTACACTGAAGCTTTCTTT. Protein: CSARASSDYTEAFF.